The clone carrying this T cell receptor beta chain was seen more than once but under ten times. The antigen remains unidentified. Amplification of TCR beta CDR3 regions was performed using RNA transcripts as template. The HTBI primer set was used in a first-round RT-PCR of the TCR CDR3. TCRdb called the multiplex PCR reads again in MiXCR, with one record for every CDR3 protein. The sample yields about 350,000 distinct CDR3 sequences, around 18% seen once. This entry comes from a study of T cells in Graves' hyperthyroidism and ophthalmopathy. Points from the study as a whole: Stable hyperthyroidism was separated from ophthalmopathy by a model based on 13 V-J features. The blood repertoire included most of the expanded thyroid clonotypes above 0.001.

This CDR3 is 18 amino acids long. Germline CDR1 reads MNHEY; CDR2 reads SVGEGT. V trimming: 7 bases; J trimming: 1 base; junction bases outside the gene matches: 14. A Clinical Activity Score of at least 3, a NOSPECS grade of at least 4 and a duration under 3 months were recorded in the ophthalmopathy patients. Orbital computed tomography, thyroid ultrasound, serum thyroxine and TRAb, and clinical symptoms together informed the diagnoses. The V gene is TRBV6-2 or TRBV6-3, the J gene TRBJ2-7; 12 bases match TRBD2. The sample was blood. This sequence was found in a woman in her forties with Graves' ophthalmopathy. Here the CDR3 reads CASNERTSGATGSYEQYF. Here the CDR3 DNA reads TGTGCCAGCAACGAACGGACTAGCGGGGCCACGGGGTCCTACGAGCAGTACTTC.